The rows below give T cell receptor beta chains drawn from one sample of a study of blood T cell repertoires in COVID-19. Sequenced by immunoSEQ multiplex PCR; TCRdb stores in-frame clones only, minus some. The table lists some 220,000 clones, 84% of them singletons. Sequenced: peripheral blood. These receptors were obtained from a man aged 50 to 59 with active or convalescent COVID-19. CDR3s include the opening cysteine and the closing phenylalanine or tryptophan. D genes are given only for firm matches. A row's size may be missing; if present it is once, few, many or a size class.

.	TRBV7-3	TRBJ1-2	.	TGTGCCAGCAGCTTATCGGGGGGTCCTAACTATGGCTACACCTTC	CASSLSGGPNYGYTF
TRBD1	TRBV5-1	TRBJ2-2	.	TGCGCCAGCAGCTTCGATCCCCTGACAGGGACCGGGGAGCTGTTTTTT	CASSFDPLTGTGELFF
.	TRBV10-1	TRBJ1-1	.	TGCGCCAGCAGTGGCGACAGGACTGAAGCTTTCTTT	CASSGDRTEAFF
.	TRBV28	TRBJ1-5	.	TGTGCCAGCAGTAGCGCGGCCCAGCATTTT	CASSSAAQHF
.	TRBV9	TRBJ1-1	.	TGTGCCAGCAGCGTAGCTCGGGACACCTTGAACACTGAAGCTTTCTTT	CASSVARDTLNTEAFF
.	TRBV4-1	TRBJ1-1	.	TGCGCCAGCAGCCAAGATGGCAGGCTGAACACTGAAGCTTTCTTT	CASSQDGRLNTEAFF
TRBD1	TRBV11-2	TRBJ1-2	.	TGTGCCAGCAGCTTAGATGGAGGGACAGGGAACGATGGCTACACCTTC	CASSLDGGTGNDGYTF
TRBD1	TRBV7-6	TRBJ2-7	once	TGTGCCAGCAGCTCTAGACAGGGGGCAGGATACGAGCAGTACTTC	CASSSRQGAGYEQYF
.	TRBV7-2	TRBJ1-2	.	TGTGCCAGCAGCGCGGGACGGAGCTATGGCTACACCTTC	CASSAGRSYGYTF
TRBD2	TRBV2	TRBJ2-1	.	TGTGCCAGCGGGGAACCGGGACTAGCGGGCAATGAGCAGTTCTTC	CASGEPGLAGNEQFF
TRBD2	TRBV3-1/TRBV3-2	TRBJ2-3	once	TGTGCCAGCAGCCAAGTAAGATCCAGCGGGGGCACAGATACGCAGTATTTT	CASSQVRSSGGTDTQYF
.	TRBV9	TRBJ2-7	few	TGTGCCAGCAGCGGAACCGGGACTGATGAGCAGTACTTC	CASSGTGTDEQYF
TRBD2	TRBV29-1	TRBJ2-1	.	TGCAGCGTGACTAGCGGGAGGGTAAATGAGCAGTTCTTC	CSVTSGRVNEQFF
TRBD1	TRBV6-1	TRBJ1-1	once	TGTGCCAGCAGTGAGAGACAGGGGTGGGACACTGAAGCTTTCTTT	CASSERQGWDTEAFF
TRBD1	TRBV11-2	TRBJ2-5	.	TGTGCCAGCAGCGACCGTATGGCAGGGGGTCAAGAGACCCAGTACTTC	CASSDRMAGGQETQYF
TRBD2	TRBV28	TRBJ2-7	.	TGTGCCAGCAGTTTAGGGGGGGATAACCCCGCTGCGGGATTTGGAGAGCAGTACTTC	CASSLGGDNPAAGFGEQYF
TRBD1	TRBV28	TRBJ1-2	.	TGTGCCAGCAGTTTACTGCGCCTAGGGACAGGGGTGAACTATGGCTACACCTTC	CASSLLRLGTGVNYGYTF
TRBD1	TRBV10-3	TRBJ2-3	.	TGTGCCATCAGCCCACAGGGGAACACGCAGTATTTT	CAISPQGNTQYF
.	TRBV4-1	TRBJ2-7	.	TGCGCCAGCAGTCCGCGGCCAGCGGGTCACGAGCAGTACTTC	CASSPRPAGHEQYF
TRBD2	TRBV7-8	TRBJ2-1	.	TGTGCCAGCAGCCCCGAACCACTAGCGGGGGGGAAGCAGTTCTTC	CASSPEPLAGGKQFF
TRBD2	TRBV7-3	TRBJ2-2	once	TGTGCCAGCAGCTTAACGCGTTCCCTAGCGGGGTCCGGGGAGCTGTTTTTT	CASSLTRSLAGSGELFF
TRBD1	TRBV9	TRBJ2-5	.	TGTGCCAGCAGCGAGAGGGGGCGAGAGACCCAGTACTTC	CASSERGRETQYF
TRBD1	TRBV28	TRBJ2-6	.	TGTGCCAGCAACCGGGACAGGGCCATCTCTGGGGCCAACGTCCTGACTTTC	CASNRDRAISGANVLTF
.	TRBV11-2	TRBJ2-7	.	TGTGCCAGCAGCTCCTCCAGGGTCTACGAGCAGTACTTC	CASSSSRVYEQYF
.	TRBV19	TRBJ1-6	few	TGTGCCAGCGATCCCTGGGGCAACGATAATTCACCCCTCCACTTT	CASDPWGNDNSPLHF
.	TRBV9	TRBJ1-1	.	TGTGCCAGCAGCCGGTCACTGAACACTGAAGCTTTCTTT	CASSRSLNTEAFF
.	TRBV6-5	TRBJ2-1	.	TGTGCCAGCACGGAGCCCCCTTACAATGAGCAGTTCTTC	CASTEPPYNEQFF
.	TRBV3-1/TRBV3-2	TRBJ2-5	.	TGTGCCAGCAGCCAAGTCGGAGGGTTTGAGACCCAGTACTTC	CASSQVGGFETQYF
TRBD1	TRBV4-3	TRBJ2-1	once	TGCGCCAGCAGCCAAGGTTTGACAGGGGATAATGAGCAGTTCTTC	CASSQGLTGDNEQFF
TRBD1	TRBV4-2	TRBJ1-5	.	TGTGCCAGCAGCCAAGGGACAGGGGGACAGCCCCAGCATTTT	CASSQGTGGQPQHF
.	TRBV19	TRBJ2-2	few	TGTGCCTCTAAGGGCGGGGAAGGAGGAACCGGGGAGCTGTTTTTT	CASKGGEGGTGELFF
.	TRBV28	TRBJ1-5	.	TGTGCCAGCAGTTTAAGGAGCCCTAGCAATCAGCCCCAGCATTTT	CASSLRSPSNQPQHF
.	TRBV18	TRBJ2-2	few	TGTGCCAGCTCACCACCCTCGGGGACCGGGGAGCTGTTTTTT	CASSPPSGTGELFF
.	TRBV4-3	TRBJ2-1	.	TGCGCCAGCAGCCAAACATTGGGGGGATCCCCTGGGAATGAGCAGTTCTTC	CASSQTLGGSPGNEQFF
.	TRBV7-2	TRBJ2-1	few	TGTGCCAGCAGCCCCGCCGGACTGAATGAGCAGTTCTTC	CASSPAGLNEQFF
.	TRBV7-2	TRBJ2-7	once	TGTGCCAGCAGCTTAATTAACGAGCAGTACTTC	CASSLINEQYF
TRBD2	TRBV5-1	TRBJ2-2	.	TGCGCCAGCAGCTTGGTGGGCTGGGCTAGCGGTACCGGGGAGCTGTTTTTT	CASSLVGWASGTGELFF
TRBD2	TRBV5-4	TRBJ2-7	.	TGTGCCAGCAGCTTGGCCCCTAGCGGTTCCTACGAGCAGTACTTC	CASSLAPSGSYEQYF
.	TRBV19	TRBJ2-2	.	TGTGCCAGTAGGAACACGGGTCGGGGTAGGACCGGGGAGCTGTTTTTT	CASRNTGRGRTGELFF
.	TRBV9	TRBJ1-2	.	TGTGCCAGCAGCGCTTTAGGGAGGAACTATGGCTACACCTTC	CASSALGRNYGYTF
TRBD2	TRBV2	TRBJ2-1	.	TGTGCCAGCAGTGAAGCGGGACTAGCGGGGGAAGGGGAGCAGTTCTTC	CASSEAGLAGEGEQFF
.	TRBV28	TRBJ1-2	.	TGTGCCAGCAGGCCGGGAGGGGACTATGGCTACACCTTC	CASRPGGDYGYTF
.	TRBV28	TRBJ1-5	.	TGTGCCAGCAGTTTATTAACAGGGCAGCCCCAGCATTTT	CASSLLTGQPQHF
TRBD2	TRBV5-4	TRBJ2-1	once	TGTGCCAGCAGCCGACAAATAAGCGGGAGCGGTAATGAGCAGTTCTTC	CASSRQISGSGNEQFF
TRBD1	TRBV19	TRBJ2-3	.	TGTGCCAGTAGTACCGGACAGGGGGGAACAGATACGCAGTATTTT	CASSTGQGGTDTQYF